Reported below is one TCR beta chain. Antigen specificity is unknown. This specimen belongs to a study of shared clonotypes between healthy human individuals. Study outcomes and limitations: There were few donors, and this limited the genetic and exposure-history diversity represented. How much donors shared clonotypes was expected to be affected by sequencing depth.

Naive CD8 cells were CD45RO-negative, positively selected for CCR7, excluding terminally differentiated effector memory CD45RA+ cells. Data came from immunoSEQ multiplex PCR; TCRdb stores just in-frame clones and leaves some out. The repertoire holds about 2.1 million clones, with 90% to 95% as singletons. The sample taken for sequencing was naive CD8+ T cells from PBMCs. The origin of this receptor is a man younger than 30 in good health. Some clones in this sample may be carry-over from other donors' samples.

In DNA form, the CDR3 reads TGCGCCAGCAGCTCCGGGGGGATCAGGTTCTCGGGGGAGACCCAGTACTTC. Protein product: CASSSGGIRFSGETQYF. The gene calls are TRBV5-1 and TRBJ2-5; 7 bases line up with TRBD2. The CDR3 covers 17 residues. CDR1 SGHRS and CDR2 YFSETQ come from the germline V gene. Germline trimming cut 3 bases from V and 5 bases from J; bases unmatched to any gene: 16.